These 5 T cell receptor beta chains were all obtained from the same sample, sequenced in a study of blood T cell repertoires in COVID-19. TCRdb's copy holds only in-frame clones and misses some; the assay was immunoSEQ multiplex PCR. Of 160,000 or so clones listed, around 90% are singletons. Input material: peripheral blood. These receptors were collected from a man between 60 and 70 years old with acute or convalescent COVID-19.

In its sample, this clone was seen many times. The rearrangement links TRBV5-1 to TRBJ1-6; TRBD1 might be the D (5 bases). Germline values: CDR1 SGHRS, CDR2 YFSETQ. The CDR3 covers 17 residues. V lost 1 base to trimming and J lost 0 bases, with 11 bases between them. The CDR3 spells CASSLWGPSSYNSPLHF. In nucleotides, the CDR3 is TGCGCCAGCAGCTTGTGGGGCCCGAGCTCCTATAATTCACCCCTCCACTTT. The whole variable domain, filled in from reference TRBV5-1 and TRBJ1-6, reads KAGVTQTPRYLIKTRGQQVTLSCSPISGHRSVSWYQQTPGQGLQFLFEYFSETQRNKGNFPGRFSGRQFSNSRSEMNVSTLELGDSALYLCASSLWGPSSYNSPLHFGNGTRLTVT.

CDR3 region: CAISVSSSGNTIYF. CDR3 nucleotides: TGTGCCATCAGTGTCTCGAGCTCTGGAAACACCATATATTTT. This rearrangement joins TRBV10-3 to TRBJ1-3; D is unclear. The CDR3 totals 14 residues. CDR1 is ENHRY, CDR2 SYGVKD, per germline. The V gene lost 4 bases and the J gene lost 0 bases, with 7 bases spanning the gap.

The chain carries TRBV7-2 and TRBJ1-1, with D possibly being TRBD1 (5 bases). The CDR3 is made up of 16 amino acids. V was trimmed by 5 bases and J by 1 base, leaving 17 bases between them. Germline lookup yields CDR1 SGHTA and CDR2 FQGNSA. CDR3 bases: TGTGCCAGCAGCCCCCGGGGGGGGTTACCGAACACTGAAGCTTTCTTT. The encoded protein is CASSPRGGLPNTEAFF.

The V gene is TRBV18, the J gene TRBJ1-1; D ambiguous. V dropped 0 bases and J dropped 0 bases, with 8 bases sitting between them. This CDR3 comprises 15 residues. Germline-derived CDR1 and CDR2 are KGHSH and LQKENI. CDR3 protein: CASSPPRNVNTEAFF. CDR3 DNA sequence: TGTGCCAGCTCACCACCGCGGAATGTGAACACTGAAGCTTTCTTT.

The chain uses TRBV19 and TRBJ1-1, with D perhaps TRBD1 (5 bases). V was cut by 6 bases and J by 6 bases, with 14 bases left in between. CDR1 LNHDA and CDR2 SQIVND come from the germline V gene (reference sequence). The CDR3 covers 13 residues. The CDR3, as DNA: TGTGCCAGTAGGGGCCGGACACTCGCTGAAGCTTTCTTT. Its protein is CASRGRTLAEAFF.